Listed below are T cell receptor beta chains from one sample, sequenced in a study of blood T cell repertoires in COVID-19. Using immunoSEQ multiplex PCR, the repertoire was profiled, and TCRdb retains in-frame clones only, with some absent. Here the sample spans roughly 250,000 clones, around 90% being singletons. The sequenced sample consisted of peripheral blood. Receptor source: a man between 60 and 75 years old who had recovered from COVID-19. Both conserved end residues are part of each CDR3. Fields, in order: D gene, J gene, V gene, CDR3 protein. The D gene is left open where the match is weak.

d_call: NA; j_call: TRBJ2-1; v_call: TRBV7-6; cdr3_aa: CASSGGRNEQFF
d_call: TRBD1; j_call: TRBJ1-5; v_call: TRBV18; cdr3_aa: CASSLQGADQPQHF
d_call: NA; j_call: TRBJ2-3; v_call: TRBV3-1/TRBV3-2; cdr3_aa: CASSQGTGTQYF
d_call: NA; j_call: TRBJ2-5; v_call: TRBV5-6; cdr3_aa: CASSPRWGRGNEETQYF
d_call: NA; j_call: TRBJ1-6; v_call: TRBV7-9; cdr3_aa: CAAIDGDSPLHF
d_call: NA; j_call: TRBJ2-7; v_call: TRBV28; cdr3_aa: CASSFPSVKSYEQYF
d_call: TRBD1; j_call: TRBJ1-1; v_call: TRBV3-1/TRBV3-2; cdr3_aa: CASSQGTGTRAFF
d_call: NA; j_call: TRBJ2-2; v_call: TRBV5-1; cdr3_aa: CASSSLGQLNTGELFF
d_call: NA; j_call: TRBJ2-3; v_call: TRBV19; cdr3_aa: CASSIATGRTDTQYF
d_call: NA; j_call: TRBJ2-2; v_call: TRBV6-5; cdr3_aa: CASSYSRGLTGELFF
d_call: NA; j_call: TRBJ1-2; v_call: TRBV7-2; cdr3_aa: CASSLERGGVGGYTF
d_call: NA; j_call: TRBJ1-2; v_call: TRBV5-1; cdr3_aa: CASSLEPGDGYTF
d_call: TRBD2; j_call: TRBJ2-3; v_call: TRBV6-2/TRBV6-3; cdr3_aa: CASSYDGGGTDTQYF
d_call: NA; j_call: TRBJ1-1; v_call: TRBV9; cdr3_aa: CASSVARMNTEAFF
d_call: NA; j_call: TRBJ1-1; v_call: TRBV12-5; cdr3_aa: CASGLFMNTEAFF
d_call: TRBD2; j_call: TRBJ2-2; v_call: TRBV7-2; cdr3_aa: CASSPGTSFSGELFF
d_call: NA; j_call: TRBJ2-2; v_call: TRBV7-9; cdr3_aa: CASSTTGATNTGELFF
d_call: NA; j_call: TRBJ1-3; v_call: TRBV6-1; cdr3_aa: CASSEAGRAGNTIYF
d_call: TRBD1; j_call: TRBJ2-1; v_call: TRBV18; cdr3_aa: CASSRSRDRGYNEQFF
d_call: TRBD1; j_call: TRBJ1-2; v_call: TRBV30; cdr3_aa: CAWSVSRTGRDGYTF
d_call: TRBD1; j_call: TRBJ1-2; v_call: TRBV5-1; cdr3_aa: CASSYGPDRGGQYGYTF
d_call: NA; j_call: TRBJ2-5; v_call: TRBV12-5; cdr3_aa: CASGLLGVRQETQYF
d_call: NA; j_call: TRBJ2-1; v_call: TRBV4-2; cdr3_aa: CASSQGSASAVYNEQFF
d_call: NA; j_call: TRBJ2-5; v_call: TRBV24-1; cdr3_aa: CATSDFQGLGETQYF
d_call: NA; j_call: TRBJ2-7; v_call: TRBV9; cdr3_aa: CASSVHVAPYEQYF
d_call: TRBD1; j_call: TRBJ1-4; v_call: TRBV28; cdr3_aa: CASSPTGGYEKLFF
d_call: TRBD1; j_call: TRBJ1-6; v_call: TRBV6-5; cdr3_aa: CASREGQEYNSPLHF
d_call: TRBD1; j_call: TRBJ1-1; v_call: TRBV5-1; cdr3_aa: CASSLEPTGDTPTEAFF
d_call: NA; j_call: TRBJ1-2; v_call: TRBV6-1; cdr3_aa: CASSEGGRDYGYTF
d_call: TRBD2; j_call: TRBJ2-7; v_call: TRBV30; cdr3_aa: CAWSVRGTSVSYEQYF
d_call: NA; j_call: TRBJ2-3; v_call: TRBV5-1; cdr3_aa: CASSVGATTDTQYF
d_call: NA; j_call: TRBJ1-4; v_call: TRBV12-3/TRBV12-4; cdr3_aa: CASSRGYNEKLFF
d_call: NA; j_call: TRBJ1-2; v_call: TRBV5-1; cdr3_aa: CASSSASRREAGGYTF
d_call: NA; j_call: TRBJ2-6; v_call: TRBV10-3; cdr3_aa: CAIGQTNSGANVLTF
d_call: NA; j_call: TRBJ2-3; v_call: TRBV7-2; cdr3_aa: CASSTRGGDRLDTQYF
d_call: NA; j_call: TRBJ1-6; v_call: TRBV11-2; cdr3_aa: CASSPESGFRSPLHF
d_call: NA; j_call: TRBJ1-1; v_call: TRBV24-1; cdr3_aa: CATSDPTSRVGQAFF
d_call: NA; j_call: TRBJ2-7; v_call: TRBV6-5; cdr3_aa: CASSIQGYEQYF
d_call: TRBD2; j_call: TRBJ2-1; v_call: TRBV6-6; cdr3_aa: CASSRGGASYNEQFF
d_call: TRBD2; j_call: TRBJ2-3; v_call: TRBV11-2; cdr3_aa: CASSLNGGSTDTQYF
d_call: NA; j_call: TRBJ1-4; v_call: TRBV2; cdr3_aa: CASSDRGVGKLFF
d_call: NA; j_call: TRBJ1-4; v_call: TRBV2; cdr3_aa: CASSPGRGGEKLFF
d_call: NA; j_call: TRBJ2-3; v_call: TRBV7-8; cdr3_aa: CASSLALRQGLPSTDTQYF
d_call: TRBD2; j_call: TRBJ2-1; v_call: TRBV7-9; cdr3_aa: CASSKRTSALLDEQFF
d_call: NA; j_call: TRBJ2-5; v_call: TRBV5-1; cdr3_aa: CASSRTFGETQYF
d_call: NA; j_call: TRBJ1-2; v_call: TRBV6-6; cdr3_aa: CASSSQGVYGYTF
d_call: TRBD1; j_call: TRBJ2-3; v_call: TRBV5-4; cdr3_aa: CASSSSRRRGQADTQYF
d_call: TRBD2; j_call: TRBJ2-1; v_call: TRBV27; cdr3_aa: CASSPGPGTSGGADEQFF
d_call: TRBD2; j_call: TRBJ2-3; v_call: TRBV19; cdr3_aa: CASSLLAGGTDTQYF
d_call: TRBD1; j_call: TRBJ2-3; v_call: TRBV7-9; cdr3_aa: CASSYGQGSADTQYF